The 14 T cell receptor beta chains in this list originate from one sample, sequenced in a study of cytomegalovirus exposure and HLA in healthy donors. Amplification used 60 Vbeta primers and 13 Jbeta primers. Here immunoSEQ multiplex PCR was the method, and the copy in TCRdb shows in-frame clones only, minus some. The sample holds fewer than 200,000 clones, more than 80% seen once. The material sequenced was PBMCs. These receptors were obtained from a woman aged 18-29 years in good health and CMV-seronegative.

The chain employs TRBV19 and TRBJ1-1; no definite D call. Germline lookup yields CDR1 LNHDA and CDR2 SQIVND (reference sequence). Trimming removed 4 bases at V and 1 base at J, with 13 bases between. The CDR3 covers 15 residues. CDR3 residues: CASSKLEGGNTEAFF. CDR3 coding DNA: TGTGCCAGTAGTAAGTTAGAGGGAGGGAACACTGAAGCTTTCTTT.

This sequence joins TRBV4-1 and TRBJ2-1; possibly TRBD1 for D (5 bases). Germline loops: CDR1 MGHRA, CDR2 YSYEKL. CDR3 length: 13 amino acids. V lost 4 bases and J lost 9, with 13 bases in between. CDR3 in amino acids: CASSPRAESEQFF. Here the CDR3 DNA reads TGCGCCAGCAGCCCCAGGGCGGAGAGTGAGCAGTTCTTC.

This sequence joins TRBV28 and TRBJ2-3; weak D call: TRBD1 (6 bases). The germline V gene has CDR1 MDHEN and CDR2 SYDVKM. The CDR3 has 15 residues. V gave up 5 bases and J gave up 4 bases, with 16 bases separating them. DNA of the CDR3: TGTGCCAGCAGTGGGGACATTCCGGGCGCAGATACGCAGTATTTT. Its translation is CASSGDIPGADTQYF.

This chain connects TRBV27 to TRBJ1-4; D unresolved. V lost 3 bases to trimming and J lost 0 bases, with 14 bases between them. The CDR3 loop spans 17 amino acids. Per the germline V gene, CDR1 is MNHEY and CDR2 is SMNVEV (reference sequence). CDR3 in DNA: TGTGCCAGCAGTTTGGGGTTCGGGAAGACAACTAATGAAAAACTGTTTTTT. Translating gives CASSLGFGKTTNEKLFF.

The V call is TRBV7-6, the J call TRBJ2-7; no clear D gene. CDR1 and CDR2 (germline): SGHVS, FNYEAQ. This CDR3 is 12 amino acids long. V was trimmed by 2 bases and J by 3 bases, leaving 5 bases between them. The CDR3 sequence: CASSLPYYEQYF. The DNA for the CDR3 is TGTGCCAGCAGCTTACCGTACTACGAGCAGTACTTC.

The chain joins TRBV5-4 to TRBJ1-3; D is undetermined. Trimming took 0 bases from V and 4 from J, leaving 14 bases between them. Looked up from germline, CDR1 is SGHNT and CDR2 is YYREEE (reference sequence). The CDR3 covers 16 residues. CDR3 residues: CASSLGPTGGGNTIYF. DNA for the CDR3: TGTGCCAGCAGCTTGGGGCCCACCGGAGGCGGAAACACCATATATTTT.

Worth noting for this clone: Mismatch with germline at one junction end may stem from a read error. V and J are TRBV7-7 and TRBJ2-7, with 8 bases identical to TRBD1. CDR1 SSHAT and CDR2 FNYEAQ come from the germline V gene (reference sequence). This CDR3 is built from 15 residues. The CDR3 sequence: CASSLALGQGYEQYF. CDR3 DNA sequence: TGTGCTAGCAGCTTAGCCCTTGGACAGGGCTACGAGCAGTACTTC. The variable domain in full, completed from reference TRBV7-7 and TRBJ2-7, reads GAGVSQSPRYKVTKRGQDVTLRCDPISSHATLYWYQQALGQGPEFLTYFNYEAQPDKSGLPSDRFSAERPEGSISTLTIQRTEQRDSAMYRCASSLALGQGYEQYFGPGTRLTVT.

This clone was found a few times. The genes are TRBV6-5 and TRBJ1-6; TRBD1 agrees at 10 bases. Germline V gene data show CDR1 as MNHEY and CDR2 as SVGAGI. The CDR3 extends over 14 amino acids. J lost 5 bases, V lost 7 bases, and 2 bases had no gene match. The CDR3 DNA is TGTGCCAGCAAGACAGGGGGCCATAATTCACCCCTCCACTTT. Its translation: CASKTGGHNSPLHF.

As regards this clone: The junction departs from the called germline gene at one end, perhaps through a read error. The chain combines TRBV20-1 with TRBJ2-3; D gene uncertain. The V gene's germline CDR1 is DFQATT and CDR2 SNEGSKA (reference sequence). The CDR3 has 11 amino acids. In nucleotides, the CDR3 is TGCAGTGCTAGAAGCAAAGATACGCAGTATTTT. Protein product: CSARSKDTQYF.

The chain uses TRBV7-3 and TRBJ1-3; D is unresolved. V was pared by 1 base and J by 4 bases, with 5 bases between. Germline CDR1 SGHTA, CDR2 FQGTGA. The CDR3 has 13 amino acids. For the CDR3, the DNA is TGTGCCAGCAGCTTAAGCTACGGAAACACCATATATTTT. This sequence encodes CASSLSYGNTIYF.

This chain joins TRBV5-1 and TRBJ2-2; D may be TRBD2 (5 bases). Germline V gene lookup returns CDR1 SGHRS and CDR2 YFSETQ. The V and J ends lost 0 bases and 3 bases respectively, with 12 bases between them. This CDR3 has 16 residues. CDR3 sequence reads: CASSLAEGWYTGELFF. The CDR3 region has the DNA TGCGCCAGCAGCTTGGCCGAGGGTTGGTACACCGGGGAGCTGTTTTTT.

The chain employs TRBV5-1 and TRBJ2-7; 10 nucleotides line up with TRBD2. The trim removed 3 bases at V and 2 bases at J, leaving 8 bases unmatched. Germline values: CDR1 SGHRS, CDR2 YFSETQ. CDR3 length: 16 residues. CDR3 amino acids: CASSYSLAGYPYEQYF. CDR3 in DNA: TGCGCCAGCAGCTACTCACTAGCGGGGTATCCCTACGAGCAGTACTTC.

This clone appeared once. This chain joins TRBV7-8 and TRBJ2-7, with no clear D. Germline assignment: CDR1 SGHVS and CDR2 FQNEAQ. V was trimmed by 5 bases and J by 2 bases, leaving 13 bases between them. This CDR3 comprises 14 residues. The CDR3 coding sequence is TGTGCCAGCAGCCCCTCATGGAGAACCTACGAGCAGTACTTC. It translates to CASSPSWRTYEQYF.

The chain is built from TRBV5-6 and TRBJ2-4; TRBD2 matches 7 bases. CDR3 length: 15 residues. Per germline, CDR1 SGHDT and CDR2 YYEEEE. V shed 0 bases, J shed 2 bases, and the junction held 2 bases outside the gene matches. The CDR3 DNA reads TGTGCCAGCAGCTTGGGGGGGGGTTCCAAAAACATTCAGTACTTC. Protein sequence: CASSLGGGSKNIQYF.